These 26 T cell receptor beta chains share one sample of origin, sequenced in a study of breast tumors, draining lymph nodes, adjacent tissues. Samples came from axillary lymph nodes draining the breast cancer. TCRdb re-derived calls from the multiplex PCR reads in MiXCR, one entry per CDR3 protein. This sample has 180,000 or so distinct CDR3 sequences, with 25% to 40% found just once. Sequenced material: axillary lymph node tissue. The receptors here all came from a female donor with breast cancer. Some clones in this sample may be carry-over from other donors' samples.

J is TRBJ1-4 and V is TRBV4-1; no reliable D call. Germline-derived CDR1 and CDR2 are MGHRA and YSYEKL. V was shortened by 3 bases and J by 7 bases, with 27 bases between the two germline ends. The CDR3 contains 19 residues. CDR3 sequence reads: CASSQGKVGGPGWSEKLFF. As DNA, the CDR3 is TGCGCCAGCAGCCAGGGGAAAGTGGGAGGGCCTGGATGGTCTGAAAAACTGTTTTTT.

V gene TRBV6-1 combines with J gene TRBJ1-1; 7 nucleotides match TRBD1. CDR1 and CDR2 from the germline V gene are MNHNS and SASEGT. V was clipped by 6 bases and J by 0 bases; unmatched bases: 7. The CDR3 is 15 residues long. The CDR3 nucleotides are TGTGCCAGCAGGCCCGGGACAGAAATGAACACTGAAGCTTTCTTT. Its translation is CASRPGTEMNTEAFF.

A note on this clonotype: One base away lies a much larger clone, so this may be a sequencing read error. The chain joins TRBV30 to TRBJ2-1; 9 bases are a match to TRBD1. This CDR3 comprises 14 residues. Germline V lookup: CDR1 GTSNPN, CDR2 SVGIG (reference sequence). The CDR3 nucleotides are TGTGCCTCCGACAGGGGGAACTCCTACGATGAGCAGTTCTTC. The encoded protein is CASDRGNSYDEQFF.

The chain couples TRBV20-1 to TRBJ2-4, with a possible D match to TRBD1 (5 bases). Trimming took off 3 bases at V and 1 base at J, with 10 bases between the two ends. Looked up from germline, CDR1 is DFQATT and CDR2 is SNEGSKA (reference sequence). This CDR3 has 14 residues. CDR3 region: CSASPSGAKNIQYF. The CDR3, as DNA: TGCAGTGCTAGCCCTTCAGGGGCCAAAAACATTCAGTACTTC.

For this clonotype: Because it lacks the conserved phenylalanine or tryptophan at the end, this CDR3 is likely a read error. The limits of the CDR3 on the DNA are not certain, so only TCRdb's listed CDR3 is given. V is TRBV10-1 and J is TRBJ2-7; the table assigns TRBD2, which was not confirmed against the DNA. The CDR3 is 9 amino acids long, termini counted. Per germline, CDR1 WNHNN and CDR2 SYGVQD (reference sequence). The CDR3 loop is CASSESLAG.

This clonotype was seen at least ten times. The genes are TRBV6-1 and TRBJ2-7, with a tentative D call TRBD1 (6 bases). This CDR3 spans 17 amino acids. V gave up 10 bases and J gave up 2 bases, with 27 bases separating them. In germline, CDR1 is MNHNS, CDR2 SASEGT. CDR3 in DNA: TGTGCCACCACCGGGACATGGGAAAGCGAGGTCCCCTACGAGCAGTACTTC. Translating it yields CATTGTWESEVPYEQYF.

This clonotype was seen at least ten times. The J gene is TRBJ2-7, the V gene TRBV20-1; D ambiguous. Germline CDR1 and CDR2: DFQATT and SNEGSKA (reference sequence). This CDR3 is 12 amino acids long. V lost 3 bases and J 2 bases, leaving 8 bases between the germline ends. CDR3 sequence: CSASVSPYEQYF. The CDR3, as DNA: TGCAGTGCTAGTGTTTCCCCCTACGAGCAGTACTTC.

Ten or more counts support this clonotype. This chain connects TRBV20-1 to TRBJ2-3; the D call may be TRBD1 or TRBD2 (6 bases each). The CDR3 is 13 amino acids. Looked up from germline, CDR1 is DFQATT and CDR2 is SNEGSKA (reference sequence). The V end lost 6 bases, the J end lost 1 base, and 11 bases lay between the germline ends. CDR3 sequence reads: CSAGGGGTDTQYF. The CDR3 DNA is TGCAGTGCCGGAGGGGGAGGCACAGATACGCAGTATTTT.

The sample holds many counts of this clonotype. The V call is TRBV5-8, the J call TRBJ2-5; D possibly matches TRBD1 or TRBD2 (5 bases each). The CDR3 is 14 residues long. Germline V CDR1 and CDR2: SGHTS, YDEGEE. V was shortened by 6 bases and J by 2 bases, with 14 bases between the two germline ends. The DNA of the CDR3 is TGTGCCAGCACATACCGGGACGGACAAGAGACCCAGTACTTC. It specifies CASTYRDGQETQYF.

As concerns this clonotype: An end of the junction does not agree with germline; a read error may underlie this. This chain links TRBV12-3 or TRBV12-4 with TRBJ2-6, with D maybe TRBD2 (6 bases). CDR3 length: 14 amino acids. The CDR3 DNA reads TGTGCCAGCAGTTTAGATGGCCGGAGGGGCACTGAAGCTTTC. Amino acid sequence: CASSLDGRRGTEAF.

This rearrangement joins TRBV29-1 to TRBJ2-6; no clear D gene. V was cut by 0 bases and J by 2 bases, with 5 bases left in between. CDR1 is SQVTM and CDR2 is ANQGSEA in the germline V gene. The CDR3 spans 14 residues. The CDR3 sequence: CSVEDTAGANVLTF. CDR3 nucleotides: TGCAGCGTTGAAGACACAGCTGGGGCCAACGTCCTGACTTTC.

There are many counts of this clonotype. A much larger clone is a single base away; this may be a read error. The chain employs TRBV20-1 and TRBJ2-7, with 10 nucleotides matching TRBD2. The CDR3 covers 14 residues. Germline V gene data show CDR1 as DFQATT and CDR2 as SNEGSKA (reference sequence). The V segment lost 4 bases and the J segment 6 bases; nucleotides outside the gene matches: 9. The CDR3 DNA reads as TGCAGTGCTATTAGCGGGGGGATCCCCTCCGAGCAGTACTTC. Protein sequence: CSAISGGIPSEQYF.

This clonotype was picked up many times. This chain uses TRBV7-9 with TRBJ2-3; 7 positions match TRBD2. This CDR3 comprises 16 residues. Germline CDR1 and CDR2: SEHNR and FQNEAQ (reference sequence). After removal of 5 bases from V and 1 base from J, the junction contained 9 bases not matched to a gene. Here the CDR3 DNA reads TGTGCCAGCAGCCCCGGGACTCTAGCGGGCACAGATACGCAGTATTTT. Translated: CASSPGTLAGTDTQYF.

This clonotype was counted many times. The rearrangement links TRBV10-3 to TRBJ2-4, with D uncertain. Germline CDR1 and CDR2: ENHRY and SYGVKD. This CDR3 has 17 residues. The V gene lost 2 bases and the J gene lost 2 bases, with 16 bases spanning the gap. The CDR3: CAISEAANRQPKNIQYF. CDR3 coding DNA: TGTGCCATCAGTGAGGCCGCAAACCGCCAGCCCAAAAACATTCAGTACTTC.

The chain uses TRBV4-3 and TRBJ1-3, with D unclear. The germline gives CDR1 LGHNA, CDR2 YSLEER. This CDR3 has 17 residues. The germline V and J ends were trimmed by 4 bases and 0 bases, with 16 bases remaining between them. CDR3 sequence (DNA): TGCGCCAGCAGCCGAAGGACGGACCTGCTCTCTGGAAACACCATATATTTT. This gives the protein CASSRRTDLLSGNTIYF.

At least ten counts were recorded for this clonotype. This rearrangement joins TRBV5-8 to TRBJ2-7, with D perhaps matching TRBD1 (5 bases). V was clipped by 4 bases and J by 5 bases, with 10 bases between them. This CDR3 has 12 amino acids. The germline gives CDR1 SGHTS, CDR2 YDEGEE. CDR3 nucleotides: TGTGCCAGCAGCAAGCAGGGTAACGAGCAGTACTTC. Its translation is CASSKQGNEQYF.

V gene TRBV9 combines with J gene TRBJ1-4; D ambiguous. In germline, CDR1 is SGDLS, CDR2 YYNGEE. The CDR3 length is 15 residues. V was trimmed by 0 bases and J by 0 bases, leaving 6 bases between them. Here the CDR3 DNA reads TGTGCCAGCAGCGTAGCTCCCGCAACTAATGAAAAACTGTTTTTT. Amino acids: CASSVAPATNEKLFF.

For this clonotype: Its ends do not fully match the called genes, so a read error is possible. Written as DNA, the CDR3 is TGTGCCAGCAGCTTGAGAGGTGTACAGGGGATAAATTCACCCCTCCACTTT. Its protein product is CASSLRGVQGINSPLHF. The V and J genes are TRBV5-1 and TRBJ1-6, with 7 bases fitting TRBD1. CDR1 and CDR2 (germline): SGHRS, YFSETQ. This CDR3 has 17 amino acids. Supplemented by reference TRBV5-1 and TRBJ1-6, the full variable domain reads KAGVTQTPRYLIKTRGQQVTLSCSPISGHRSVSWYQQTPGQGLQFLFEYFSETQRNKGNFPGRFSGRQFSNSRSEMNVSTLELGDSALYLCASSLRGVQGINSPLHFGNGTRLTVT.

This chain connects TRBV12-3 or TRBV12-4 to TRBJ2-1, with 9 bases fitting TRBD2. The V gene end was trimmed by 5 bases and the J gene end by 3 bases; junction bases not matched to a gene: 8. CDR3 size: 16 residues. The CDR3 reads CASSGGRGGDYNEQFF. The CDR3 DNA reads TGTGCCAGCAGTGGCGGGCGGGGGGGGGACTACAATGAGCAGTTCTTC.

V and J are TRBV7-9 and TRBJ2-1; tentatively, D is TRBD1 (6 bases). There are 16 residues in the CDR3. Germline V lookup: CDR1 SEHNR, CDR2 FQNEAQ (reference sequence). Trimming removed 8 bases at V and 4 bases at J, with 21 bases between. CDR3 nucleotide sequence: TGTGCCAGCGTCCGACAGGCGAGAGGAGCTTACAATGAGCAGTTCTTC. It is translated as CASVRQARGAYNEQFF.

Many counts were recorded for this clonotype. The J gene is TRBJ2-4, the V gene TRBV25-1; 8 bases are a match to TRBD2. Germline assignment: CDR1 MGHDK and CDR2 SYGVNS. There are 17 residues in the CDR3. The V gene end was trimmed by 1 base and the J gene end by 3 bases; junction bases not matched to a gene: 8. DNA of the CDR3: TGTGCCAGCAGTGAATGGGGCGGGGGGCACGGCAAAAACATTCAGTACTTC. This translates into CASSEWGGGHGKNIQYF. The complete variable domain, with remaining parts taken from reference TRBV25-1 and TRBJ2-4, reads EADIYQTPRYLVIGTGKKITLECSQTMGHDKMYWYQQDPGMELHLIHYSYGVNSTEKGDLSSESTVSRIRTEHFPLTLESARPSHTSQYLCASSEWGGGHGKNIQYFGAGTRLSVL.

This chain connects TRBV19 to TRBJ1-1; D is undetermined. This CDR3 has 13 residues. The ends were cut back, 7 bases at V and 3 bases at J, with 12 bases in the middle. Germline lookup yields CDR1 LNHDA and CDR2 SQIVND (reference sequence). In DNA form, the CDR3 reads TGTGCCAGTAAGGGAGGGTTCTACACTGAAGCTTTCTTT. Its translation: CASKGGFYTEAFF. Drawing the rest from reference TRBV19 and TRBJ1-1, the complete variable domain is DGGITQSPKYLFRKEGQNVTLSCEQNLNHDAMYWYRQDPGQGLRLIYYSQIVNDFQKGDIAEGYSVSREKKESFPLTVTSAQKNPTAFYLCASKGGFYTEAFFGQGTRLTVV.

This chain links TRBV28 with TRBJ2-1; 8 bases are a match to TRBD1. The CDR3 runs to 15 residues. V gave up 6 bases and J gave up 7 bases; unmatched junction bases: 11. Germline CDR1 reads MDHEN; CDR2 reads SYDVKM. The CDR3 here is CASRLQGVALNEQFF. The CDR3, as DNA: TGTGCCAGCAGATTACAGGGGGTAGCGTTAAATGAGCAGTTCTTC.

On this clonotype: A clone one base away is much larger, so this may be a read error. The V call is TRBV27, the J call TRBJ1-2; the D gene is possibly TRBD1 (5 bases). Germline CDR1 reads MNHEY; CDR2 reads SMNVEV (reference sequence). This CDR3 is built from 15 residues. The chain's CDR3 is CASSLLGREENGHTF. The CDR3 bases are TGTGCCAGCAGTTTATTAGGCAGGGAGGAGAATGGCCACACCTTC.

Comment on this clonotype: A read error may explain this, as a much larger clone is one base away. The chain links TRBV14 to TRBJ2-5; TRBD2 might be the D (5 bases). CDR1 and CDR2 (germline): SGHDN, FVKESK. This CDR3 is 15 amino acids long. CDR3 bases: TGTGCCAGCAGCCAGGCACGGAACCTCGGGGAGACCCCGTACTTC. Its translation: CASSQARNLGETPYF. Together with reference TRBV14 and TRBJ2-5, the CDR3 gives the full variable domain: EAGVTQFPSHSVIEKGQTVTLRCDPISGHDNLYWYRRVMGKEIKFLLHFVKESKQDESGMPNNRFLAERTGGTYSTLKVQPAELEDSGVYFCASSQARNLGETPYFGPGTRLLVL.

In the case of this clonotype: At one end, the junction sequence differs from germline, possibly due to a read error. V usage is TRBV20-1 and J usage is TRBJ2-6; D is uncertain. Germline CDR1 and CDR2: DFQATT and SNEGSKA (reference sequence). This CDR3 region has 15 residues. CDR3 in amino acids: CGAKPGFSGANVLTF. For the CDR3, the DNA is TGCGGTGCTAAGCCAGGCTTCTCTGGGGCCAACGTCCTGACTTTC.